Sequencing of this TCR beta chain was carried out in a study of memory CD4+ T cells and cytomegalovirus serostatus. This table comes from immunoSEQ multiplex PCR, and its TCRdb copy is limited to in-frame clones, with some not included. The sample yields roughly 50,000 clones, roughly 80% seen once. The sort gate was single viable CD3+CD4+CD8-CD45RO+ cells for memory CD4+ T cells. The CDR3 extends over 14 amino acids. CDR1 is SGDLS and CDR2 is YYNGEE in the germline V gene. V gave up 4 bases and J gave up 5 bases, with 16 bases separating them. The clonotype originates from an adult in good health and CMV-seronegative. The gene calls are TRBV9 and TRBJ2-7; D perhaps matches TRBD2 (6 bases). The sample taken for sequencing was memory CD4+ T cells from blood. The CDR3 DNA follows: TGTGCCAGCAGCTACACCGAGGGCGGGGACGAGCAGTACTTC. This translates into CASSYTEGGDEQYF.